The next 9 T cell receptor beta chains were all read from a single sample in a study of CD8+CD57+ T cells in acquired aplastic anemia. For CDR3 and TCR beta VDJ profiling, genomic DNA was the template used. TCRdb called the reads again in MiXCR, with one record for every CDR3 protein. The sample includes around 200,000 distinct CDR3 sequences, approximately 60% seen only once; the top ten take roughly 53%. CD8+CD57+ cell expansion, shown by flow cytometry, had occurred in the patients selected for sequencing. Specimen: sorted CD4+, CD8+, or CD8+CD57+ T cells (not recorded which) from PBMCs. These receptor sequences come from a human donor with aplastic anemia.

This clonotype turned up a few times. The chain is built from TRBV6-5 and TRBJ1-6; D gene ambiguous. This CDR3 spans 12 amino acids. The germline gives CDR1 MNHEY, CDR2 SVGAGI. With 5 bases removed from V and 6 bases from J, the gap between germline ends came to 5 bases. The CDR3 sequence: CASSGRNSPLHF. CDR3 in DNA: TGTGCCAGCAGTGGGCGTAATTCACCCCTCCACTTT.

The J gene is TRBJ2-3, the V gene TRBV20-1; 9 bases agree with TRBD2. The J segment lost 0 bases and the V segment lost 1 base, leaving 5 bases of the junction unmatched. This CDR3 has 16 residues. The V gene's germline CDR1 is DFQATT and CDR2 SNEGSKA (reference sequence). CDR3 loop: CSARGRGGGSTDTQYF. The DNA for the CDR3 is TGCAGTGCTAGAGGGCGGGGGGGTGGTAGCACAGATACGCAGTATTTT.

The chain links TRBV7-2 to TRBJ1-3; TRBD1 is a possible D gene (6 bases). The germline CDR1 and CDR2 sequences are SGHTA and FQGNSA. The CDR3 runs 15 residues. Trimming left V 6 bases short and J 3 bases short, with 15 bases between. The CDR3 reads CASRTPTGSGNTIYF. CDR3 nucleotide sequence: TGTGCCAGCAGAACCCCGACAGGCAGTGGAAACACCATATATTTT.

The chain couples TRBV19 to TRBJ1-1; D unresolved. Germline V lookup: CDR1 LNHDA, CDR2 SQIVND (reference sequence). V was cut by 5 bases and J by 0 bases, with 7 bases left in between. The CDR3 is made up of 13 amino acids. The CDR3 DNA is TGTGCCAGTAGTTTCAACGTGAACACTGAAGCTTTCTTT. This codes for CASSFNVNTEAFF.

This clonotype was seen once. The chain recombines TRBV2 with TRBJ2-3; D call uncertain. V was trimmed by 8 bases and J by 4 bases, leaving 13 bases between them. This CDR3 region has 13 residues. Germline assignment: CDR1 SNHLY and CDR2 FYNNEI. CDR3 in DNA: TGTGCCAGCCAGATGACCCGCCCAGATACGCAGTATTTT. It yields the protein CASQMTRPDTQYF.

This clonotype occurred many times. The V call is TRBV2, the J call TRBJ2-7; 11 nucleotides line up with TRBD2. The J segment lost 4 bases and the V segment lost 5 bases, leaving 4 bases of the junction unmatched. Germline V lookup: CDR1 SNHLY, CDR2 FYNNEI. The CDR3 has 14 residues. The CDR3 loop is CASSIAGGRYEQYF. CDR3 DNA sequence: TGTGCCAGCAGTATAGCGGGGGGGCGTTACGAGCAGTACTTC.

This chain joins TRBV12-3 or TRBV12-4 and TRBJ2-1; D unresolved. Trimming left V 5 bases short and J 6 bases short, with 11 bases between. The length of the CDR3 is 13 residues. In DNA, the CDR3 is TGTGCCAGCAGTGGCGGAGCGATCAATGAGCAGTTCTTC. Amino acid sequence: CASSGGAINEQFF.

This clonotype was counted many times. This chain links TRBV19 with TRBJ2-3; 8 bases match TRBD1. With V trimmed by 2 bases and J by 6 bases, 10 bases remained unmatched. Looked up from germline, CDR1 is LNHDA and CDR2 is SQIVND (reference sequence). This CDR3 region has 16 residues. The CDR3 region has the DNA TGTGCCAGTAGTATAACTGGGGCAGGGGGCGCGGATACGCAGTATTTT. It is translated as CASSITGAGGADTQYF.

The chain couples TRBV12-3 or TRBV12-4 to TRBJ2-2; D remains unclear. V lost 7 bases and J lost 5, with 14 bases in between. The CDR3 runs to 14 residues. The CDR3 bases are TGTGCCAGCACCCTATATGAACCAACCGGGGAGCTGTTTTTT. Encoded protein: CASTLYEPTGELFF.